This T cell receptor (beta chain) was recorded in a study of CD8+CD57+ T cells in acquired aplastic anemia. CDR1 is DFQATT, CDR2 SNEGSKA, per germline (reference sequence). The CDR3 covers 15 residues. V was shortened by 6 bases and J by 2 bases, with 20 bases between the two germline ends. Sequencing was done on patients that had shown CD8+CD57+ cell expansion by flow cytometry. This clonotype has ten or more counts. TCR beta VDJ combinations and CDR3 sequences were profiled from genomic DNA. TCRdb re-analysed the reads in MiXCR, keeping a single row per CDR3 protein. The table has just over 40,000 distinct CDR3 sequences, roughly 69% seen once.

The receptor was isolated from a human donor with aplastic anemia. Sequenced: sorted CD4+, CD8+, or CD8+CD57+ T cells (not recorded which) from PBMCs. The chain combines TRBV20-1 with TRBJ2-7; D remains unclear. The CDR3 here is CSATGPGTLAYEQYF. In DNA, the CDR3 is TGCAGTGCCACGGGCCCCGGAACACTTGCCTACGAGCAGTACTTC.